These T cell receptor beta chains were read from a single sample in a study of shared clonotypes between healthy human individuals. TCRdb's table, derived via immunoSEQ multiplex PCR, lists solely in-frame clones and lacks some. The repertoire includes around 750,000 clones, approximately 74% of them detected once, and 1.5% to 2% sits in the top ten. The sequenced sample consisted of memory CD4+ T cells sorted from blood. The receptors stem from a woman aged 30 to 39 in good health. Each CDR3 is given with its conserved first and last residue. A D gene is named only where the DNA matches it firmly. Where a row states a size, it is once, few, many or the class of an expanded clone; other rows omit it.

d_call,v_call,j_call,cdr3_length,clone_size,cdr3_aa,cdr3_nt
.,TRBV30,TRBJ2-7,13,many,CAWNPGGGGKQYF,TGTGCCTGGAATCCAGGGGGCGGGGGTAAGCAGTACTTC
.,TRBV6-1,TRBJ2-4,18,.,CASSEAPGQSLAKNIQYF,TGTGCCAGCAGTGAAGCCCCAGGACAGTCACTAGCCAAAAACATTCAGTACTTC
TRBD1,TRBV5-1,TRBJ1-2,14,.,CASSPGTGTTGYTF,TGCGCCAGCAGCCCGGGGACAGGGACAACCGGCTACACCTTC
.,TRBV19,TRBJ2-1,16,.,CASSIRSGQVQNEQFF,TGTGCCAGTAGTATACGGTCTGGTCAGGTCCAAAATGAGCAGTTCTTC
.,TRBV6-6,TRBJ2-3,14,.,CASSLVGSTDTQYF,TGTGCCAGCAGTTTGGTCGGGTCTACAGATACGCAGTATTTT
.,TRBV2,TRBJ2-1,13,.,CASTAETYNEQFF,TGTGCCAGCACGGCCGAGACCTACAATGAGCAGTTCTTC
.,TRBV19,TRBJ2-7,16,.,CASSPLIVRSPYEQYF,TGTGCCAGTAGTCCTCTTATCGTGAGGTCACCCTACGAGCAGTACTTC
.,TRBV28,TRBJ1-1,13,many,CASSPPGLFEAFF,TGTGCCAGCAGTCCCCCGGGACTGTTTGAAGCTTTCTTT
.,TRBV11-2,TRBJ2-7,13,.,CASSWQAVGEQYF,TGTGCCAGCAGCTGGCAGGCCGTGGGGGAGCAGTACTTC
.,TRBV19,TRBJ1-5,12,.,CASSTGVQPQHF,TGTGCCAGTAGTACAGGGGTACAGCCCCAGCATTTT
TRBD1,TRBV30,TRBJ1-1,13,.,CAWSLDRGTEAFF,TGTGCCTGGAGTTTAGACAGGGGAACTGAAGCTTTCTTT
.,TRBV4-1,TRBJ2-3,12,.,CASSQARGTQYF,TGCGCCAGCAGCCAAGCTCGGGGGACGCAGTATTTT
.,TRBV28,TRBJ1-5,13,.,CASRRQGNQPQHF,TGTGCCAGCAGGCGTCAGGGCAATCAGCCCCAGCATTTT
.,TRBV11-2,TRBJ2-7,18,.,CASSLGTAIPSTSYEQYF,TGTGCCAGCAGCTTAGGGACAGCAATACCCTCGACCTCCTACGAGCAGTACTTC
TRBD1,TRBV6-1,TRBJ1-5,15,.,CASLGQGNSNQPQHF,TGTGCCAGCCTAGGACAGGGGAATAGCAATCAGCCCCAGCATTTT
TRBD2,TRBV4-1,TRBJ2-7,16,few,CASSQERSGASYEQYF,TGCGCCAGCAGCCAAGAGAGGAGCGGGGCCTCCTACGAGCAGTACTTC
.,TRBV5-1,TRBJ2-7,17,.,CASSLGRGQALSYEQYF,TGCGCCAGCAGCTTGGGGAGAGGGCAGGCCCTCTCCTACGAGCAGTACTTC
.,TRBV7-9,TRBJ1-1,14,.,CASTFPTENTEAFF,TGTGCCAGTACCTTCCCGACAGAGAACACTGAAGCTTTCTTT
.,TRBV6-5,TRBJ1-1,13,.,CASRARMNTEAFF,TGTGCCAGCAGGGCCAGGATGAACACTGAAGCTTTCTTT
TRBD1,TRBV19,TRBJ1-2,14,.,CASRTPGQGYGYTF,TGTGCCAGTAGAACCCCGGGACAGGGCTATGGCTACACCTTC
.,TRBV7-2,TRBJ1-5,13,.,CASSLWVDQPQHF,TGTGCCAGCAGCCTTTGGGTGGATCAGCCCCAGCATTTT
.,TRBV7-2,TRBJ2-2,16,.,CASSSRKRSNTGELFF,TGTGCCAGCAGCTCCCGTAAGCGGTCGAACACCGGGGAGCTGTTTTTT